This note documents a single T cell receptor (beta chain) sequence. The method was immunoSEQ multiplex PCR; TCRdb's version includes in-frame clones alone and lacks a portion of them. The sample has 100,000 or so clones, about 90% seen once. Germline CDR1 is SGHRS and CDR2 is YFSETQ. V gave up 5 bases and J gave up 4 bases; unmatched junction bases: 13. The CDR3 totals 16 residues. This sample is part of a study of siplizumab effects on memory and regulatory T cells. Sequencing was performed on Tregs sorted from blood. The source is a human donor in good health. The J gene is TRBJ2-3, the V gene TRBV5-1; TRBD2 aligns across 7 bases. The CDR3 reads CASSDRTSGKADTQYF. As DNA, the CDR3 is TGCGCCAGCAGTGACCGGACTAGTGGGAAAGCAGATACGCAGTATTTT. Full variable domain (missing parts from reference TRBV5-1 and TRBJ2-3): KAGVTQTPRYLIKTRGQQVTLSCSPISGHRSVSWYQQTPGQGLQFLFEYFSETQRNKGNFPGRFSGRQFSNSRSEMNVSTLELGDSALYLCASSDRTSGKADTQYFGPGTRLTVL.